This is a list of T cell receptor beta chains from one sample in a study of regulatory T cells in long-lasting Graves disease. TCRdb independently ran MiXCR on the multiplex PCR reads; one entry per CDR3 protein. The data show approximately 470,000 distinct CDR3 sequences, more than 20% seen once. The starting material was peripheral blood mononuclear cells (PBMCs), obtained when the disease was refractory, from a patient treated with antithyroid drugs. All receptors derive from a female donor with Graves disease. Both conserved end residues are part of each CDR3. The D gene is left open where the match is weak. Clone size is not always given. Where it is, it says once, few, many or a class for expanded clones.

D	V	size	J	DNA	CDR3
TRBD1	TRBV7-9	many	TRBJ1-1	TGTGCCAGCAGGGCCGGGACAGGGGGCACTGAAGCTTTCTTT	CASRAGTGGTEAFF
TRBD2	TRBV6-1	-	TRBJ2-2	TGTGCCGTATCCCTAGCGGGAGTGAACACCGGGGAGCTGTTTTTT	CAVSLAGVNTGELFF
-	TRBV28	many	TRBJ1-2	TGTGCCAGCAGTTTATCGCCGGGGCAGAAGTATGGCTACACCTTC	CASSLSPGQKYGYTF
-	TRBV6-1	many	TRBJ1-2	TGTGCCAGCAGTGGAAGGAGATTGAACTATGGCTACACCTTC	CASSGRRLNYGYTF
-	TRBV11-2	many	TRBJ1-4	TGTGCCAGCAGCAAAAAGGTCGGGGGTAATGAAAAACTGTTTTTT	CASSKKVGGNEKLFF
-	TRBV30	many	TRBJ2-7	TGTGCCTGGAGTGTACGCCAGACAACCTACGAGCAGTACTTC	CAWSVRQTTYEQYF
TRBD1	TRBV7-9	many	TRBJ1-4	TGTGCCAGCAGCTCACGACCGGGACAGCTCAATGAAAAACTGTTTTTT	CASSSRPGQLNEKLFF
-	TRBV7-9	many	TRBJ1-2	TGTGCCAGCACCCACTCGGGGGACATCTATGGCTACACCTTC	CASTHSGDIYGYTF
-	TRBV20-1	few	TRBJ2-2	TGCAGTGGTCGACGTCCGAACACCGGGGAGCTGTTTTTT	CSGRRPNTGELFF
TRBD2	TRBV27	-	TRBJ2-3	TGTGCCAGCAGTCCAACTAGCGGGAGATTCACAGATACGCAGTATTTT	CASSPTSGRFTDTQYF
TRBD1	TRBV20-1	-	TRBJ2-3	TGCAGTGCCCCCGCGGACAGGCGTGGAAATACGCAGTATTTT	CSAPADRRGNTQYF
TRBD1	TRBV29-1	many	TRBJ1-1	TGCAGCGTTCAACCGAAACAGGGGGCCCTGGTTAGGGCTGAAGCTTTCTTT	CSVQPKQGALVRAEAFF
-	TRBV28	many	TRBJ1-6	TGTGCCAGCGGTTCCAGACCACCCCTCCACTTT	CASGSRPPLHF
-	TRBV10-3	many	TRBJ1-1	TGTGCCATCAGTGAGTCTTTAAGGGGCGGCACTGAAGCTTTCTTT	CAISESLRGGTEAFF
-	TRBV24-1	many	TRBJ2-2	TGTGCCACCAGTGATTCCACCTACGGGGGCAAGAACACCGGGGAGCTGTTTTTT	CATSDSTYGGKNTGELFF
-	TRBV2	-	TRBJ1-2	TGTGCCAGCAGGAGGGGGACAACGGAGCAGGGACCTAACTATGGCTACGCCTTC	CASRRGTTEQGPNYGYAF
-	TRBV7-2	-	TRBJ2-7	TGTGCCAGCAGCTTAGGCCAGAAGCCGATCTACGAGCAGTACTTC	CASSLGQKPIYEQYF
-	TRBV29-1	-	TRBJ1-1	TGCAGCCTCACTTTGGCGCGCAGGATGAACACTGAAGCTTTCTTT	CSLTLARRMNTEAFF
-	TRBV28	many	TRBJ1-1	TGTGCCAGCAGTTTCCCTCGGACAGAGAACACTGAAGCTTTCTTT	CASSFPRTENTEAFF
-	TRBV20-1	many	TRBJ1-6	TGCAGTGCTAGAAGTATACGGGGGCCCAGTTCACCCCTCCACTTT	CSARSIRGPSSPLHF
-	TRBV12-3/TRBV12-4	few	TRBJ2-7	TGTGCCAGCAGTTTGATGAGCAGGGGAATGAGCGAGCAGTACTTC	CASSLMSRGMSEQYF
-	TRBV29-1	-	TRBJ2-6	TGCAGCGTTGGAGAAGGATCTTCTGGGGCCAACGTCCTGACTTTC	CSVGEGSSGANVLTF
-	TRBV29-1	many	TRBJ2-2	TGCAGCGTTGACGAGGGCGCCACCGGGGAGCTGTTTTTT	CSVDEGATGELFF
-	TRBV5-1	-	TRBJ2-2	TGCGCCAGCAGCCGACAAGGACAGAACACCGGGGAGCTGTTTTTT	CASSRQGQNTGELFF
-	TRBV6-2/TRBV6-3	-	TRBJ2-3	TGTGCCAGCAGTCCTGCCCAGGGATCTGGGGTTTTT	CASSPAQGSGVF
TRBD1	TRBV28	many	TRBJ2-7	TGTGCCAGCAGCCACAGGGGGCGAAACCTAGAGCAGTACTTC	CASSHRGRNLEQYF
-	TRBV10-3	many	TRBJ2-2	TGTGCCATCAGTGAGCCGGCCAGCGGCGCAACCGGGGAGCTGTTTTTT	CAISEPASGATGELFF
-	TRBV19	-	TRBJ1-5	TGTGCCAGTAGTATAGGGTCAGGTTATCAGCCCCAGCATTTT	CASSIGSGYQPQHF
TRBD2	TRBV5-1	-	TRBJ2-1	TGCGCCAGCAGCCTGGACGGCGGGAGGGCCGCTGAGCAGTTCTTC	CASSLDGGRAAEQFF
TRBD2	TRBV9	-	TRBJ2-7	TGTGCCAGCAGCGTATCTAGCGGGAGTACCTACGAGCAGTACTTC	CASSVSSGSTYEQYF
-	TRBV7-2	many	TRBJ1-5	TGTGCCAGCAGCTTGGGGGGTGGGCCTGGCCATAGCAATCAGCCCCAGCATTTT	CASSLGGGPGHSNQPQHF
TRBD1	TRBV10-3	few	TRBJ1-5	TGTGCCATCAGTCCCGGGACAGGGTTCAATCAGCCCCAGCATTTT	CAISPGTGFNQPQHF
-	TRBV6-2/TRBV6-3	few	TRBJ2-7	TGTGCCAGCAGTCTTTTTCAAGTAGGGGAGCAGTACTTC	CASSLFQVGEQYF
-	TRBV4-1	few	TRBJ2-7	TGCGCCAGCAGCCAAGAATATCCGGGTGCCTACGAGCAGTACTTC	CASSQEYPGAYEQYF
TRBD1	TRBV9	-	TRBJ1-1	TGTGCCAGCAGCGTAACAGGGGCTGATGAAGCTTTCTTT	CASSVTGADEAFF
TRBD1	TRBV2	many	TRBJ2-7	TGTGCCAGCAGTGGGGGGACAGGCCGTTACGAGCAGTACTTC	CASSGGTGRYEQYF
-	TRBV6-1	many	TRBJ1-2	TGTGCCAGCAGTGAATATAGTACAGGGAACTATGGCTACACCTTC	CASSEYSTGNYGYTF
TRBD2	TRBV15	-	TRBJ2-7	TGTGCCACCAGCAGAGACCTAGCGGGAGCCTACGAGCAGTACTTC	CATSRDLAGAYEQYF
TRBD1	TRBV5-1	few	TRBJ2-5	TGCGCCAGCAGCCTCAGGGGGCCGGAGACCCAGTACTTC	CASSLRGPETQYF
TRBD1	TRBV13	-	TRBJ1-1	TGTGCCAGCAGCTTAGGCGTGGGGACAGGGGAACCTGAAGCTTTCTTT	CASSLGVGTGEPEAFF
-	TRBV10-3	-	TRBJ1-2	TGTGCCATCACCGAAGGGGATCTTGGCTACACCTTC	CAITEGDLGYTF
-	TRBV20-1	-	TRBJ1-5	-	CSAMRLDSYEQYFGPGNQPQHF